The next 26 T cell receptor beta chains were all read from a single sample in a study of T and B cells in COVID-19 patients. Each TRB amplification used roughly 240-550 ng of genomic DNA from blood. Multiplex PCR with BIOMED2 TRB-A/B primer pools amplified TRB rearrangements. Using its own MiXCR run on the multiplex PCR reads, TCRdb lists one record per CDR3 protein. The top ten clones hold 4% to 5% of a sample with over 10,000 distinct CDR3 sequences, about 25% of them seen once. The sequencing input was blood. These receptors were collected from a human donor who had recovered from COVID-19.

This chain connects TRBV7-2 to TRBJ2-3; 8 bases line up with TRBD2. CDR3 length: 17 residues. V lost 2 bases to trimming and J lost 2 bases; unmatched junction nucleotides: 9. From germline, CDR1 is SGHTA and CDR2 FQGNSA. The CDR3 DNA sequence: TGTGCCAGCAGCTTAATCTCCCGGGGGGGGGTCACAGATACGCAGTATTTT. Translated, it gives CASSLISRGGVTDTQYF.

The chain recombines TRBV12-3 or TRBV12-4 with TRBJ2-7, with a tentative D call TRBD2 (5 bases). The CDR3 has 13 amino acids. The V and J ends lost 6 bases and 3 bases respectively, with 12 bases between them. CDR3 coding DNA: TGTGCCAGCAGCTTGAGCGGAAACTACGAGCAGTACTTC. Amino acid sequence: CASSLSGNYEQYF.

This clonotype was seen more than once but under ten times. The CDR3 DNA reads as TGCGCCAGCAGCTTGGGACTAGCAACGGATGAGCAGTTCTTC. Its protein is CASSLGLATDEQFF. This chain links TRBV5-1 with TRBJ2-1, with 7 bases that match TRBD2. The J segment lost 8 bases and the V segment lost 0 bases, leaving 5 bases of the junction unmatched. The CDR3 consists of 14 residues. Germline V gene sequence: CDR1 SGHRS, CDR2 YFSETQ.

This clonotype showed up just a few times. The chain employs TRBV20-1 and TRBJ2-2, with D perhaps TRBD2 (6 bases). The CDR3 contains 14 residues. Looked up from germline, CDR1 is DFQATT and CDR2 is SNEGSKA (reference sequence). The germline V and J ends were trimmed by 3 bases and 5 bases, with 13 bases remaining between them. The CDR3 region is CSARNWGETGELFF. In DNA, the CDR3 is TGCAGTGCTAGGAACTGGGGGGAAACCGGGGAGCTGTTTTTT.

DNA of the CDR3: TGTGCCAGCAGCCCTACCACCGGGATGTGGTACTTC. Protein product: CASSPTTGMWYF. The gene calls are TRBV14 and TRBJ2-5; a possible D gene is TRBD2 (5 bases). The CDR3 spans 12 residues. Germline-derived CDR1 and CDR2 are SGHDN and FVKESK. Trimming took 4 bases from V and 13 from J, leaving 16 bases between them.

This clonotype was recorded many times. J is TRBJ1-4 and V is TRBV12-3 or TRBV12-4; D uncertain. This CDR3 region has 12 residues. The V gene lost 2 bases and the J gene lost 11 bases, with 9 bases spanning the gap. The CDR3 is CASSLSGRKLFF. The CDR3 region has the DNA TGTGCCAGCAGTTTATCTGGCAGGAAACTGTTTTTT.

The chain recombines TRBV11-1 with TRBJ1-5; D is unresolved. The CDR3 totals 16 residues. The germline CDR1 and CDR2 sequences are SGHAT and FQDESV (reference sequence). Deletions cut 6 bases from V and 3 bases from J, with 18 bases between. The CDR3 region is CASSFIRQNTNQPQHF. In nucleotides, the CDR3 is TGTGCCAGCAGTTTTATCAGGCAGAATACCAATCAGCCCCAGCATTTT.

The CDR3: CSARFRQGNSPLHF. CDR3 in DNA: TGCAGTGCTAGATTCCGACAGGGTAATTCACCCCTCCACTTT. The V call is TRBV20-1, the J call TRBJ1-6; 7 nucleotides line up with TRBD1. The V gene's germline CDR1 is DFQATT and CDR2 SNEGSKA (reference sequence). This CDR3 is built from 14 residues. Unmatched junction bases numbered 4, after V lost 2 bases and J lost 6 bases.

The J gene is TRBJ1-1, the V gene TRBV14, with a tentative D call TRBD1 (5 bases). Per the germline V gene, CDR1 is SGHDN and CDR2 is FVKESK. The CDR3 spans 13 residues. The V and J ends lost 7 bases and 9 bases respectively, with 18 bases between them. CDR3 loop: CASNLKVGDQAFF. The CDR3, as DNA: TGTGCCAGCAACCTTAAAGTAGGGGACCAAGCTTTCTTT.

The chain combines TRBV6-1 with TRBJ1-2; tentative D call: TRBD1 (6 bases). CDR1 and CDR2 (germline): MNHNS, SASEGT. V lost 4 bases to trimming and J lost 8 bases, with 17 bases between them. The CDR3 has 14 residues. The CDR3 here is CASSVSWGREGYTF. The CDR3 DNA follows: TGTGCCAGCAGTGTTTCATGGGGGCGGGAGGGCTACACCTTC.

This clonotype came up a few times. J is TRBJ2-1 and V is TRBV6-1; D is undetermined. The CDR3 contains 13 residues. Germline-derived CDR1 and CDR2 are MNHNS and SASEGT. Between the trimmed V and J ends, which lost 4 bases and 5 bases, there was a span of 9 bases. In DNA, the CDR3 is TGTGCCAGCAGTGGATCCAGTAACAATGAGCAGTTCTTC. Its protein is CASSGSSNNEQFF.

This clonotype was counted between two and nine times. The CDR3 bases are TGTGCCATCAGTGAGGGAGGGCAGGGGCATCAGCCCCAGCATTTT. Amino acid sequence: CAISEGGQGHQPQHF. The rearrangement uses TRBV10-3 and TRBJ1-5, with TRBD1 as a possible D gene (6 bases). The CDR3 has 15 amino acids. Germline assignment: CDR1 ENHRY and CDR2 SYGVKD. V lost 2 bases and J 5 bases, leaving 13 bases between the germline ends.

By share of the sample, this clonotype is medium-sized (0.01 to 0.1%). This chain connects TRBV27 to TRBJ2-1, with D unclear. CDR3 length equals 15 residues. Germline CDR1 reads MNHEY; CDR2 reads SMNVEV (reference sequence). V shed 1 base and J shed 2 bases, with 9 bases lying between them. CDR3 DNA: TGTGCCAGCAGTTTATTCCCCAGTACCTACAATGAGCAGTTCTTC. Amino acids: CASSLFPSTYNEQFF.

This clonotype is medium-sized in the sample. V gene TRBV30 combines with J gene TRBJ1-1, with D unresolved. CDR1 GTSNPN and CDR2 SVGIG come from the germline V gene (reference sequence). CDR3 length equals 14 residues. The V and J ends lost 2 bases and 0 bases respectively, with 10 bases between them. The CDR3 spells CAWSKEQLNTEAFF. The CDR3 DNA is TGTGCCTGGAGTAAAGAACAGTTGAACACTGAAGCTTTCTTT. The variable domain in full, completed from reference TRBV30 and TRBJ1-1, reads SQTIHQWPATLVQPVGSPLSLECTVEGTSNPNLYWYRQAAGRGLQLLFYSVGIGQISSEVPQNLSASRPQDRQFILSSKKLLLSDSGFYLCAWSKEQLNTEAFFGQGTRLTVV.

This clonotype was detected a few times. The J gene is TRBJ1-2, the V gene TRBV6-5, with 10 positions matching TRBD1. Unmatched junction bases numbered 6, after V lost 2 bases and J lost 3 bases. Germline CDR1 and CDR2: MNHEY and SVGAGI. The CDR3 contains 16 residues. The CDR3 protein is CASSYLTGTGDYGYTF. As DNA, the CDR3 is TGTGCCAGCAGTTACCTAACCGGGACAGGGGACTATGGCTACACCTTC.

This clonotype is medium-sized within its sample. V is TRBV15 and J is TRBJ1-6; D call uncertain. Germline V gene sequence: CDR1 LNHNV, CDR2 YYDKDF (reference sequence). This CDR3 region has 13 residues. The ends were cut back, 5 bases at V and 8 bases at J, with 10 bases in the middle. CDR3 in amino acids: CATSVQTHSPLHF. The CDR3 DNA reads TGTGCCACCAGCGTACAAACCCATTCACCCCTCCACTTT.

Worth noting for this clonotype: At one end, the junction sequence differs from germline, possibly due to a read error. This chain links TRBV5-6 with TRBJ2-7, with D possibly matching TRBD2 (6 bases). CDR1 and CDR2 (germline): SGHDT, YYEEEE. The CDR3 consists of 14 residues. The CDR3 is CASSWGGVIYEQYF. CDR3 DNA sequence: TGCGCCAGCAGCTGGGGCGGGGTTATCTACGAGCAGTACTTC. The full variable domain, rest sourced from reference TRBV5-6 and TRBJ2-7, is DAGVTQSPTHLIKTRGQQVTLRCSPKSGHDTVSWYQQALGQGPQFIFQYYEEEERQRGNFPDRFSGHQFPNYSSELNVNALLLGDSALYLCASSWGGVIYEQYFGPGTRLTVT.

This clonotype was picked up many times. The gene calls are TRBV6-2 or TRBV6-3 and TRBJ2-1; TRBD2 might be the D (5 bases). The CDR3 length is 14 residues. Germline CDR1 reads MNHEY; CDR2 reads SVGEGT. Trimming stripped 6 bases from V and 8 bases from J, with 17 bases between. The CDR3 spells CASRKTSSSDEQFF. In DNA, the CDR3 is TGTGCCAGCAGAAAGACGTCTAGTAGCGATGAGCAGTTCTTC.

The CDR3 here is CASTRDFQETQYF. The CDR3 DNA is TGCGCCAGCACCCGGGACTTTCAAGAGACCCAGTACTTC. The V call is TRBV5-1, the J call TRBJ2-5; possibly TRBD2 for D (6 bases). Looked up from germline, CDR1 is SGHRS and CDR2 is YFSETQ. CDR3 length: 13 amino acids. Trimming pared 6 bases from V and 2 bases from J, leaving 11 bases between.

This clonotype was recorded at least ten times. The rearrangement joins TRBV6-5 to TRBJ1-5; D unresolved. Between the trimmed V and J ends, which lost 6 bases and 1 base, there was a span of 13 bases. The CDR3 covers 15 residues. Germline V gives CDR1 MNHEY, CDR2 SVGAGI. CDR3 protein: CASSRRTASNQPQHF. The CDR3 coding sequence is TGTGCCAGCAGCCGACGGACGGCGAGCAATCAGCCCCAGCATTTT.

In this sample, this clonotype turned up a few times. The CDR3 DNA reads TGTGCCAGCAGTTTAGCGGGACAGGGGGTCGGGGGGCGCGAGCAGTACTTC. Its protein is CASSLAGQGVGGREQYF. The chain couples TRBV27 to TRBJ2-7; 11 bases match TRBD1. With 2 bases clipped from V and 6 bases from J, the junction kept 12 bases outside the gene matches. This CDR3 region has 17 residues. Germline CDR1 is MNHEY and CDR2 is SMNVEV (reference sequence).

This clonotype was seen a handful of times. The chain joins TRBV14 to TRBJ1-4, with D perhaps matching TRBD1 (5 bases). Trimming left V 4 bases short and J 6 bases short, with 9 bases between. The CDR3 extends over 13 amino acids. Germline V gene sequence: CDR1 SGHDN, CDR2 FVKESK. CDR3 region: CASSRGTDEKLFF. In DNA, the CDR3 is TGTGCCAGCAGCCGGGGGACGGATGAAAAACTGTTTTTT.

The rearrangement uses TRBV29-1 and TRBJ2-7, with 11 nucleotides matching TRBD1. V was clipped by 7 bases and J by 3 bases; unmatched bases: 8. The germline V gene encodes CDR1 SQVTM and CDR2 ANQGSEA. This CDR3 spans 14 amino acids. CDR3 amino acids: CSALSGTGGYEQYF. CDR3 DNA: TGCAGCGCGCTATCCGGGACAGGGGGCTACGAGCAGTACTTC.

The chain carries TRBV20-1 and TRBJ1-5; D gene unclear. The CDR3 has 14 residues. V was clipped by 1 base and J by 0 bases, with 7 bases between them. From germline, CDR1 is DFQATT and CDR2 SNEGSKA (reference sequence). This chain's CDR3 is CSARVQISNQPQHF. DNA for the CDR3: TGCAGTGCTAGAGTGCAGATTAGCAATCAGCCCCAGCATTTT.

On this clonotype itself: A read error may explain this, as a much larger clone is one base away. This sequence joins TRBV12-3 or TRBV12-4 and TRBJ2-1; 7 bases fit TRBD2. CDR3 length: 19 residues. V was clipped by 4 bases and J by 1 base; unmatched bases: 16. The CDR3 spells CASSSGTIGSSWSYNEQFF. CDR3 DNA: TGTGCCAGCAGTTCCGGGACTATCGGGAGTAGTTGGTCCTACAATGAGCAGTTCTTC.

The J gene is TRBJ1-5, the V gene TRBV20-1, with D unclear. V lost 5 bases and J 6 bases, leaving 14 bases between the germline ends. The CDR3 extends over 13 amino acids. Germline lookup yields CDR1 DFQATT and CDR2 SNEGSKA (reference sequence). The CDR3 spells CSAEVILGQPQHF. Here the CDR3 DNA reads TGCAGTGCTGAAGTCATTTTGGGTCAGCCCCAGCATTTT.